The 12 T cell receptor beta chains below all came from one sample that was sequenced in a study of cytomegalovirus exposure and HLA in healthy donors. 60 Vbeta and 13 Jbeta primers were used in PCR. Clones were read by immunoSEQ multiplex PCR, and TCRdb kept only the in-frame ones, dropping some. The data show about 63,000 clones, around 87% seen once. The sample consisted of PBMCs. Source of these receptors: a woman under 40 in good health and CMV-seropositive.

The chain employs TRBV5-1 and TRBJ1-1, with D unresolved. CDR1 and CDR2 from the germline V gene are SGHRS and YFSETQ. The CDR3 contains 16 residues. V dropped 4 bases and J dropped 3 bases, with 19 bases sitting between them. CDR3 bases: TGCGCCAGCAGCATGATCCCCCAATCTATGGACACTGAAGCTTTCTTT. Translated, it gives CASSMIPQSMDTEAFF.

The chain joins TRBV7-9 to TRBJ2-3, with D perhaps matching TRBD2 (7 bases). The CDR3 consists of 16 residues. Trimming pared 7 bases from V and 1 base from J, leaving 18 bases between. The germline CDR1 and CDR2 sequences are SEHNR and FQNEAQ (reference sequence). This chain's CDR3 is CASTKQGLAGTDTQYF. The CDR3 coding sequence is TGTGCCAGCACCAAACAGGGTCTAGCGGGCACAGATACGCAGTATTTT.

The chain employs TRBV12-5 and TRBJ2-6; D is perhaps TRBD1 (6 bases). Germline V gene lookup returns CDR1 LGHNT and CDR2 FRNRAP. The CDR3 runs to 14 residues. V was cut by 6 bases and J by 3 bases, with 9 bases left in between. The CDR3 loop reads CASGQGGGANVLTF. The CDR3 region has the DNA TGTGCTAGTGGACAGGGTGGTGGGGCCAACGTCCTGACTTTC.

The rearrangement links TRBV6-6 to TRBJ2-1; TRBD2 matches 8 bases. Germline V gives CDR1 MNHNY, CDR2 SVGAGI (reference sequence). V trimming: 6 bases; J trimming: 2 bases; junction bases outside the gene matches: 6. This CDR3 is 15 amino acids long. The CDR3 bases are TGTGCCAGCAGCAGCGGGAGAGTCCCCTACAATGAGCAGTTCTTC. This gives the protein CASSSGRVPYNEQFF.

V and J are TRBV11-2 and TRBJ1-1; a possible D gene is TRBD1 (5 bases). There are 14 residues in the CDR3. CDR1 and CDR2 (germline): SGHAT, FQNNGV. V lost 5 bases to trimming and J lost 2 bases, with 12 bases between them. The CDR3 here is CASSPHGGNTEAFF. CDR3 nucleotides: TGTGCCAGCAGCCCGCACGGGGGAAACACTGAAGCTTTCTTT.

The chain combines TRBV6-1 with TRBJ2-3, with 10 bases that match TRBD1. This CDR3 spans 16 amino acids. Germline CDR1 is MNHNS and CDR2 is SASEGT. Trimming at V came to 4 bases and at J to 4 bases, leaving 8 bases not matched to a gene. In nucleotides, the CDR3 is TGTGCCAGCAGTGTACAATCGACAGGGGGCGCAGATACGCAGTATTTT. It codes for CASSVQSTGGADTQYF.

The J gene is TRBJ2-7, the V gene TRBV10-2; tentative D call: TRBD1 (5 bases). Trimming left V 4 bases short and J 5 bases short, with 12 bases between. The CDR3 is 13 residues long. Germline V CDR1 and CDR2: WSHSY, SAAADI. This CDR3 reads CASSGYGADEQYF. In DNA form, the CDR3 reads TGCGCCAGCAGTGGATATGGGGCTGACGAGCAGTACTTC.

This clone was recorded once. This chain uses TRBV10-1 with TRBJ2-7; 13 nucleotides align to TRBD2. V lost 11 bases and J lost 3; bases outside the gene matches: 4. The length of the CDR3 is 13 residues. CDR1 WNHNN and CDR2 SYGVQD come from the germline V gene (reference sequence). In DNA, the CDR3 is TGCGCCGGGCGACTAGCGGGAGGCTACGAGCAGTACTTC. Translation: CAGRLAGGYEQYF.

The chain couples TRBV15 to TRBJ2-1; TRBD2 matches 7 bases. Trimming cost V 5 bases and J 0 bases; bases outside gene matches: 7. The length of the CDR3 is 16 residues. Germline CDR1 and CDR2: LNHNV and YYDKDF (reference sequence). The CDR3 is CATSSLAASSYNEQFF. For the CDR3, the DNA is TGTGCCACCAGCTCTCTAGCGGCCAGCTCCTACAATGAGCAGTTCTTC.

This clone was observed once. The same CDR3 arises from other DNA sequences in this sample as well. The chain couples TRBV27 to TRBJ2-2; D possibly corresponds to TRBD2 (6 bases). The CDR3 consists of 12 residues. Trimming shortened V by 6 bases and J by 7 bases, and 9 bases separated the two germline ends. The germline CDR1 and CDR2 sequences are MNHEY and SMNVEV (reference sequence). The CDR3 protein is CASSGSSGELFF. DNA for the CDR3: TGTGCCAGCAGCGGGAGCAGCGGGGAGCTGTTTTTT.

This clone was observed once. The chain carries TRBV28 and TRBJ1-1; D gene uncertain. V was clipped by 5 bases and J by 7 bases, with 11 bases between them. Germline CDR1 is MDHEN and CDR2 is SYDVKM. This CDR3 region has 12 residues. CDR3 nucleotides: TGTGCCAGCAGTGTAGCCGCGAATGAAGCTTTCTTT. Translating gives CASSVAANEAFF.

V is TRBV5-4 and J is TRBJ1-2; D is possibly TRBD1 (6 bases). The germline CDR1 and CDR2 sequences are SGHNT and YYREEE (reference sequence). V lost 0 bases and J lost 0, with 12 bases in between. This CDR3 spans 16 amino acids. The CDR3 DNA is TGTGCCAGCAGCTTGGGGGACACAGCTTCTAACTATGGCTACACCTTC. It yields the protein CASSLGDTASNYGYTF. Full variable domain (rest looked up from reference TRBV5-4 and TRBJ1-2): ETGVTQSPTHLIKTRGQQVTLRCSSQSGHNTVSWYQQALGQGPQFIFQYYREEENGRGNFPPRFSGLQFPNYSSELNVNALELDDSALYLCASSLGDTASNYGYTFGSGTRLTVV.